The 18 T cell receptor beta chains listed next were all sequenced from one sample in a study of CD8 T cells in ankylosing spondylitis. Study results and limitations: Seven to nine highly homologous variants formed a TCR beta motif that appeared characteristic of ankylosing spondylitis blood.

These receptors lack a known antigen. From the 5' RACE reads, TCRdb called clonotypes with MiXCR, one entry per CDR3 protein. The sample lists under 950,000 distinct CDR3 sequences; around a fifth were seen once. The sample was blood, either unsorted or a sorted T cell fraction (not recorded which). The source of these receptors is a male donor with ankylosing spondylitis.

CDR3 coding DNA: TGTGCCAGCTCACCGGCGACGGTTAGCACAGATACGCAGTATTTT. Protein sequence: CASSPATVSTDTQYF. The chain combines TRBV18 with TRBJ2-3; D is uncertain. The germline gives CDR1 KGHSH, CDR2 LQKENI. The ends were cut back, 3 bases at V and 0 bases at J, with 10 bases in the middle. This CDR3 has 15 residues.

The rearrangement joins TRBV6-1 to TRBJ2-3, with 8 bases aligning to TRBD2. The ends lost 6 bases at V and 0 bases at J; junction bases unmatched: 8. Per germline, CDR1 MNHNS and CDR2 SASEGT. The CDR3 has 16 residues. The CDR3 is CASRRGTSGSTDTQYF. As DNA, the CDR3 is TGTGCCAGCAGGCGAGGAACTAGCGGTAGCACAGATACGCAGTATTTT.

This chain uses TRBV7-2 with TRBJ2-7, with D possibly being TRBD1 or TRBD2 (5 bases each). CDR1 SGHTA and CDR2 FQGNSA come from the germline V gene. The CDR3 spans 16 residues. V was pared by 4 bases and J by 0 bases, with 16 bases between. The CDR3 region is CASSSYYRGDSYEQYF. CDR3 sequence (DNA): TGTGCCAGCAGCTCGTATTATAGAGGGGACTCCTACGAGCAGTACTTC.

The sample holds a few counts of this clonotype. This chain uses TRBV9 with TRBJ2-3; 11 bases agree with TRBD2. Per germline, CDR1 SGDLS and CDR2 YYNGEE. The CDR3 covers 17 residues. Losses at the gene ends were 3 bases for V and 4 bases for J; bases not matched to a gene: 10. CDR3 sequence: CASSADIAGGRPDTQYF. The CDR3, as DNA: TGTGCCAGCAGCGCCGATATAGCGGGGGGGCGCCCAGATACGCAGTATTTT.

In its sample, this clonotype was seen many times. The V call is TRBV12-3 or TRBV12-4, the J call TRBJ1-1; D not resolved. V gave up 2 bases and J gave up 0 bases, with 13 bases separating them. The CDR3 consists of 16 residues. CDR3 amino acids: CASSLRPPQVNTEAFF. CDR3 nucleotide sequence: TGTGCCAGCAGTTTAAGACCACCGCAGGTGAACACTGAAGCTTTCTTT.

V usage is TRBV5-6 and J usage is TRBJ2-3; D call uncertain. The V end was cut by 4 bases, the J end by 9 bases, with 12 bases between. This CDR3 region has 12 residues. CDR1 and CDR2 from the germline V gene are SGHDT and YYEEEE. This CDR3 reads CASSTSLGTQYF. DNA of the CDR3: TGTGCCAGCAGCACCTCCCTGGGGACGCAGTATTTT.

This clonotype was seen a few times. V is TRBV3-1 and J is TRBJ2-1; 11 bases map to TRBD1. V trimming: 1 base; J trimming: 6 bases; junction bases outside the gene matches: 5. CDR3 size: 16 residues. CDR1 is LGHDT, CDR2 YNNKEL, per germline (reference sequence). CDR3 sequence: CASSQVTGTGGNEQFF. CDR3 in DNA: TGTGCCAGCAGCCAAGTAACCGGGACAGGGGGCAATGAGCAGTTCTTC.

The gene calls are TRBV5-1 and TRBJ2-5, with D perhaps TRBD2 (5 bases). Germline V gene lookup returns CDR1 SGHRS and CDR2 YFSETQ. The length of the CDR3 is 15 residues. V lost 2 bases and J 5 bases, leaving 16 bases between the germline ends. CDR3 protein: CASSLSPSTGETQYF. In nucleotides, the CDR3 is TGCGCCAGCAGCTTATCGCCTTCTACGGGGGAGACCCAGTACTTC.

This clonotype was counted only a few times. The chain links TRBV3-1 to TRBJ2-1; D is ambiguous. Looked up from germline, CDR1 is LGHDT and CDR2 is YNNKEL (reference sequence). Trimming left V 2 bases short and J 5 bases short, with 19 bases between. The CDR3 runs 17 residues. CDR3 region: CASSQLRSRTQHNEQFF. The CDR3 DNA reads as TGTGCCAGCAGCCAACTAAGATCCCGGACCCAACACAATGAGCAGTTCTTC.

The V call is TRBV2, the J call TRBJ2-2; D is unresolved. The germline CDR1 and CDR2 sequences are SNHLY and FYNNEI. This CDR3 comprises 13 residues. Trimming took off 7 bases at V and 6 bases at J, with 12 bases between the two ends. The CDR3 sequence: CASMAIVAGELFF. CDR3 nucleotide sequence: TGTGCCAGCATGGCGATCGTAGCCGGGGAGCTGTTTTTT. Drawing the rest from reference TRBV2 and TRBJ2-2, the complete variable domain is EPEVTQTPSHQVTQMGQEVILRCVPISNHLYFYWYRQILGQKVEFLVSFYNNEISEKSEIFDDQFSVERPDGSNFTLKIRSTKLEDSAMYFCASMAIVAGELFFGEGSRLTVL.

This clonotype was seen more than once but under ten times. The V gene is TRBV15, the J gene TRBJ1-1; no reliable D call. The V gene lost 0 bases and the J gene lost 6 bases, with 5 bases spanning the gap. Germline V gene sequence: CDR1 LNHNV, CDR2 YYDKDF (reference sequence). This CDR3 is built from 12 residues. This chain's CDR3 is CATSREASEAFF. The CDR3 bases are TGTGCCACCAGCAGAGAGGCATCTGAAGCTTTCTTT.

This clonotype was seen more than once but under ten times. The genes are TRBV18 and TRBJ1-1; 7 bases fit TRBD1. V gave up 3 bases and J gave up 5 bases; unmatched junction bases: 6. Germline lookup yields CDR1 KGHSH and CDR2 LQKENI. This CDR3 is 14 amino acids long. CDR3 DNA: TGTGCCAGCTCACCCTCGACAGGGATGACTGAAGCTTTCTTT. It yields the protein CASSPSTGMTEAFF.

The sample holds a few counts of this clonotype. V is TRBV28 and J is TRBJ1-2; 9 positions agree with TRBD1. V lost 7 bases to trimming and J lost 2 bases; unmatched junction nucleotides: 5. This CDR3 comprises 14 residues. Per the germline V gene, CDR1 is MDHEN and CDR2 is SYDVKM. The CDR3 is CASIPGQGNYGYTF. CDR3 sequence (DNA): TGTGCCAGCATACCGGGACAGGGAAACTATGGCTACACCTTC.

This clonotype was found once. CDR3 sequence (DNA): TGCGCCAGCAGCTTGGATGGAGATACCGCTGAAGCTTTCTTT. As protein: CASSLDGDTAEAFF. The V and J genes are TRBV5-1 and TRBJ1-1; D is unclear. V shed 0 bases and J shed 6 bases, with 12 bases lying between them. Germline CDR1 SGHRS, CDR2 YFSETQ. This CDR3 is 14 amino acids long. Complete variable domain (other parts from reference TRBV5-1 and TRBJ1-1): KAGVTQTPRYLIKTRGQQVTLSCSPISGHRSVSWYQQTPGQGLQFLFEYFSETQRNKGNFPGRFSGRQFSNSRSEMNVSTLELGDSALYLCASSLDGDTAEAFFGQGTRLTVV.

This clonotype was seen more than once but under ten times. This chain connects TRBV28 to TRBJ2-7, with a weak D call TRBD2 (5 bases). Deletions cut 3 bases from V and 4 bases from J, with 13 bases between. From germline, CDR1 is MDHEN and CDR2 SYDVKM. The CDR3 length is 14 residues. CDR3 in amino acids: CASSLITPGYEQYF. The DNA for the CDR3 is TGTGCCAGCAGTTTGATAACTCCGGGGTACGAGCAGTACTTC.

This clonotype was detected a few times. CDR3 region: CASGYRGVQDEQYF. The CDR3 coding sequence is TGTGCCAGCGGGTACAGGGGCGTTCAGGACGAGCAGTACTTC. The chain is built from TRBV28 and TRBJ2-7; 7 bases are shared with TRBD1. V gave up 8 bases and J gave up 5 bases; unmatched junction bases: 12. This CDR3 is built from 14 residues. Germline CDR1 is MDHEN and CDR2 is SYDVKM.

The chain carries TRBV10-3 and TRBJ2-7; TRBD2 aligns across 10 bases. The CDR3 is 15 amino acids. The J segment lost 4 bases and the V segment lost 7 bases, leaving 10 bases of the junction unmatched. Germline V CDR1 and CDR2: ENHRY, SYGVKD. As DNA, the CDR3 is TGTGCCATCAAAGATAGCGGGAGGTCTTCATACGAGCAGTACTTC. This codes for CAIKDSGRSSYEQYF.

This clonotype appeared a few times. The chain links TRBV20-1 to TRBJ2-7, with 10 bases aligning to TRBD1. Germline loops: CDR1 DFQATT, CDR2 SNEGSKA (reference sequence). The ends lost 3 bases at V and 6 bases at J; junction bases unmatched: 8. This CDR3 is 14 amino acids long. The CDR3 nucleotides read TGCAGTGCTAGGCCCCCGGGACAGGGGATCGAGCAGTACTTC. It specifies CSARPPGQGIEQYF.